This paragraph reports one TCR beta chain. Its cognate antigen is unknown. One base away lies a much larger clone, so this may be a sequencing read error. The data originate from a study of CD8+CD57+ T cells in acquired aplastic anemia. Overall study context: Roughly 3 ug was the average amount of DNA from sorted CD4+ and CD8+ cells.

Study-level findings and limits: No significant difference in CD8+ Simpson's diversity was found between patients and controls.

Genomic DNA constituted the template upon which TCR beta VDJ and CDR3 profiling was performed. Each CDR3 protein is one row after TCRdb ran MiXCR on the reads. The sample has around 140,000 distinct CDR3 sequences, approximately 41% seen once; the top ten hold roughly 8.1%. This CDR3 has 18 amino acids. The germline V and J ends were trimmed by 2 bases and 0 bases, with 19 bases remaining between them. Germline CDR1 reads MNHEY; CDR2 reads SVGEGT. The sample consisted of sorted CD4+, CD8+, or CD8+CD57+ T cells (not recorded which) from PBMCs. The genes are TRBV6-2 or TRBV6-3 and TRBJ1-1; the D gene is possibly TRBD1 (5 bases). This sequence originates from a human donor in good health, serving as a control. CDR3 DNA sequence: TGTGCCAGCAGTTACAGGATAACGGGACCGAGGATGAACACTGAAGCTTTCTTT. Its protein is CASSYRITGPRMNTEAFF.